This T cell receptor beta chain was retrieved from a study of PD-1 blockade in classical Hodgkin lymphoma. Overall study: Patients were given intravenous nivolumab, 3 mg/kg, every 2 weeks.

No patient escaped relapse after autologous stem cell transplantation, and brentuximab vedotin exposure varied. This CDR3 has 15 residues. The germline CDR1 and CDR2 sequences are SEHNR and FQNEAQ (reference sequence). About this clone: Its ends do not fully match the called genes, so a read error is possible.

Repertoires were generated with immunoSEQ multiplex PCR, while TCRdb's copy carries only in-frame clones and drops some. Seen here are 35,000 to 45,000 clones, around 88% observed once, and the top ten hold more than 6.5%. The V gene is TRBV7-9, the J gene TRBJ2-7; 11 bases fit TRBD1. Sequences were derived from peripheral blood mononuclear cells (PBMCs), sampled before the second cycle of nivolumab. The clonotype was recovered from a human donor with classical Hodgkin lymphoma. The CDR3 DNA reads TGTGCCAGCAGCTCCCCGGGACAGGGGGTTTACGGGCAGTACTTC. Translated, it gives CASSSPGQGVYGQYF.